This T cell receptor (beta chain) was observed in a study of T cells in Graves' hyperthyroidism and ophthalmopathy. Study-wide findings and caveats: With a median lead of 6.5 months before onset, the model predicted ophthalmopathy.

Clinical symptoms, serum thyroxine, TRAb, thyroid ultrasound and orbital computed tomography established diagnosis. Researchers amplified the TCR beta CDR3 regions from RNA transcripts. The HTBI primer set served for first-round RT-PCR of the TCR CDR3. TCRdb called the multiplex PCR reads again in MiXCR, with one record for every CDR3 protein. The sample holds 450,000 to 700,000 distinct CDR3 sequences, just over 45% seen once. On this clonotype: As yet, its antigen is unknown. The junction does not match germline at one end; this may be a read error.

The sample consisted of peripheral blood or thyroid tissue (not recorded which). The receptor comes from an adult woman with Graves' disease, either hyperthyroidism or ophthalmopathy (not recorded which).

In DNA form, the CDR3 reads TGTGCTAGCAGCTCCCGGTTTGGCAGTCCTTCCTCTGGAAACACCATATATTTT. The encoded protein is CASSSRFGSPSSGNTIYF. This chain joins TRBV7-7 and TRBJ1-3; no clear D gene. The V gene's germline CDR1 is SSHAT and CDR2 FNYEAQ (reference sequence). The CDR3 runs 18 residues.